Shown below are 10 T cell receptor beta chains from a single sample sequenced in a study of blood T cell repertoires in COVID-19 (dated by TCRdb to about 2020). The library was made by the immunoSEQ multiplex PCR assay. Sourced from immuneACCESS, this table was stored by TCRdb with only in-frame sequences that have V and J called. A share of the clones is absent; for the studies checked, an unresolved V gene accounts for under half, and the remainder has no known explanation. For this sample the table gives 200,000 to 250,000 clones, of which over 75% were detected only once. Around 13% of the sample comes from the top ten. Sequenced input: peripheral blood. These receptors originate from a human donor in a cohort sampled during active COVID-19.

The chain couples TRBV5-6 to TRBJ1-2, with TRBD1 matching over 7 bases. The CDR3 length is 19 residues. Germline-derived CDR1 and CDR2 are SGHDT and YYEEEE. V was pared by 1 base and J by 5 bases, with 20 bases of the junction left unmatched. This chain's CDR3 is CASSLFWTGRPDRLYGYTF. The CDR3 nucleotides are TGTGCCAGCAGCTTGTTTTGGACAGGACGTCCAGACCGACTATATGGCTACACCTTC.

The chain joins TRBV7-8 to TRBJ2-1, with TRBD2 identical over 8 bases. Germline V gives CDR1 SGHVS, CDR2 FQNEAQ. This CDR3 is 16 amino acids long. V gave up 1 base and J gave up 1 base; unmatched junction bases: 3. The CDR3 loop reads CASSLEAGGSYNEQFF. The CDR3 DNA reads as TGTGCCAGCAGCTTAGAGGCGGGAGGTTCCTACAATGAGCAGTTCTTC.

The chain employs TRBV19 and TRBJ2-5; D perhaps matches TRBD2 (5 bases). V was pared by 8 bases and J by 2 bases, with 9 bases between. The CDR3 is 12 residues long. The germline V gene encodes CDR1 LNHDA and CDR2 SQIVND (reference sequence). CDR3 region: CASGLGQETQYF. CDR3 nucleotides: TGTGCCAGTGGACTCGGACAAGAGACCCAGTACTTC.

The rearrangement links TRBV5-1 to TRBJ1-1; tentatively, D is TRBD1 (6 bases). The CDR3 is 14 amino acids. Germline assignment: CDR1 SGHRS and CDR2 YFSETQ. The ends were cut back, 7 bases at V and 1 base at J, with 14 bases in the middle. CDR3 nucleotide sequence: TGCGCCAGCCAACCGACAGGAGGGAACACTGAAGCTTTCTTT. Amino acid sequence: CASQPTGGNTEAFF.

This clone was observed a single time. The chain couples TRBV2 to TRBJ2-7; D is perhaps TRBD1 (6 bases). This CDR3 has 13 amino acids. Germline lookup yields CDR1 SNHLY and CDR2 FYNNEI. V was pared by 8 bases and J by 5 bases, with 16 bases between. CDR3 nucleotide sequence: TGTGCCAGCCAGGACAGTTGGAAGAACGAGCAGTACTTC. Encoded protein: CASQDSWKNEQYF.

The gene calls are TRBV27 and TRBJ1-5; a weak D match, TRBD1 (6 bases). Germline assignment: CDR1 MNHEY and CDR2 SMNVEV (reference sequence). Trimming took 4 bases from V and 8 from J, leaving 15 bases between them. The CDR3 length is 14 residues. CDR3 nucleotide sequence: TGTGCCAGCAGTTCGACAGGAGGAGCGGAGCCCCAGCATTTT. Amino acid sequence: CASSSTGGAEPQHF.

V gene TRBV7-3 combines with J gene TRBJ2-1; no definite D call. The CDR3 length is 11 residues. Germline V CDR1 and CDR2: SGHTA, FQGTGA. Deletions cut 3 bases from V and 5 bases from J, with 2 bases between. CDR3 region: CASSFDNEQFF. CDR3 in DNA: TGTGCCAGCAGCTTCGACAATGAGCAGTTCTTC.

The J gene is TRBJ1-5, the V gene TRBV10-2; 7 nucleotides match TRBD1. CDR1 is WSHSY and CDR2 is SAAADI in the germline V gene. The CDR3 is made up of 15 amino acids. With V trimmed by 2 bases and J by 3 bases, 4 bases remained unmatched. The CDR3 sequence: CASSEGQAFNQPQHF. The CDR3 nucleotides read TGCGCCAGCAGTGAGGGACAGGCATTCAATCAGCCCCAGCATTTT.

The chain couples TRBV5-1 to TRBJ2-4, with D perhaps matching TRBD1 (5 bases). The germline gives CDR1 SGHRS, CDR2 YFSETQ. CDR3 length equals 17 residues. Trimming left V 0 bases short and J 1 base short, with 14 bases between. DNA of the CDR3: TGCGCCAGCAGCTTGGCGGCGGCAGGGCAGGCCAAAAACATTCAGTACTTC. Encoded protein: CASSLAAAGQAKNIQYF.

The chain's CDR3 is CASSRLQGASDNEQFF. The CDR3 DNA reads as TGTGCCAGCAGCAGACTACAGGGGGCGAGCGACAATGAGCAGTTCTTC. V is TRBV21-1 and J is TRBJ2-1; no check of the table's D call, TRBD1, against the DNA was made. TRBV21-1 is given as a pseudogene. The CDR3 runs to 16 residues.